A selection of T cell receptor beta chains follows, all from one sample in a study of T cells after somatic rescue of genetic block. Libraries were prepared by immunoSEQ multiplex PCR; TCRdb keeps only in-frame clonotypes and omits some of them. The table shows about 12,000 clones, with 73% occurring only once. Sequencing was carried out using peripheral blood mononuclear cells (PBMCs). These receptors originate from a boy between 5 and 17 years old. Each CDR3 is given with its conserved first and last residue. Each record gives: V gene, clone size, D gene, J gene, CDR3 DNA, CDR3 protein. A D gene is named only where the DNA matches it firmly. Rows may omit the clone size; those that give it use once, few, many or a size class.

TRBV10-3	-	-	TRBJ1-6	TGTGCCATCAGTCTGGACATCGTTAATTCACCCCTCCACTTT	CAISLDIVNSPLHF
TRBV19	-	-	TRBJ1-5	TGTGCCAGTAGTATACTCACCGGACGCCCGAGGAGCAATCAGCCCCAGCATTTT	CASSILTGRPRSNQPQHF
TRBV5-1	-	TRBD1	TRBJ1-1	TGCGCCAGCAGCCATACTCGACAGGGAACCACTGAAGCTTTCTTT	CASSHTRQGTTEAFF
TRBV7-9	-	TRBD1	TRBJ2-7	TGTGCCAGCAGCTTGGACAGGGTGGCCTACGAGCAGTACTTC	CASSLDRVAYEQYF
TRBV6-5	once	-	TRBJ2-1	TGTGCCAGCAGTTACTCGAATTGGTTCGGGCACAATGAGCAGTTCTTC	CASSYSNWFGHNEQFF
TRBV4-2	-	-	TRBJ1-1	TGTGCCAGCAGCCGCGGGGCGCGCACTGAAGCTTTCTTT	CASSRGARTEAFF
TRBV14	-	TRBD2	TRBJ2-1	TGTGCCAGCAGCCAGGCATCTCTAGCGGGAGGAGTTAGCAATGAGCAGTTCTTC	CASSQASLAGGVSNEQFF
TRBV6-5	-	-	TRBJ1-1	TGTGCCAGCAGCCGTGGCATGAACACTGAAGCTTTCTTT	CASSRGMNTEAFF
TRBV10-3	-	TRBD1	TRBJ2-2	TGTGCCATCAGTGAGTCTTCGACAGGGGCCGGGGAGCTGTTTTTT	CAISESSTGAGELFF
TRBV27	-	-	TRBJ2-3	TGTGCCAGCAGTTTAAGTGGGGGAGTTGCAGATACGCAGTATTTT	CASSLSGGVADTQYF
TRBV28	once	TRBD2	TRBJ2-7	TGTGCCAGCAGTTTAACTAGCGGGAGGGAGCAGTACTTC	CASSLTSGREQYF
TRBV15	-	TRBD2	TRBJ2-1	TGTGCCACTCGTAGCGGGGGGCCGTCTAGTGAGCAGTTCTTC	CATRSGGPSSEQFF
TRBV7-3	few	TRBD1	TRBJ2-1	TGTGCCAGCAGCTTGGCAACCGGGACAGGGTACAATGAGCAGTTCTTC	CASSLATGTGYNEQFF
TRBV7-9	-	-	TRBJ1-4	TGTGCCAGCAGCCCTCAGGGGACAACTAATGAAAAACTGTTTTTT	CASSPQGTTNEKLFF
TRBV18	few	-	TRBJ2-7	TGTGCCAGCTCACCCCTCGCCAGCAACTATGAGCAGTACTTC	CASSPLASNYEQYF
TRBV9	-	-	TRBJ2-3	TGTGCCAGCAGCGCCCTGGGGGATAGAGATACGCAGTATTTT	CASSALGDRDTQYF
TRBV5-6	-	TRBD1	TRBJ2-1	TGTGCCAGCAGCGTACCTACAGGGGGCTCTCCATCCCGGCAGTTCTTC	CASSVPTGGSPSRQFF
TRBV18	-	TRBD2	TRBJ2-7	TGTGCCAGCTCACTTCTAGCGGGGAGCTACGAGCAGTACTTC	CASSLLAGSYEQYF
TRBV28	-	-	TRBJ2-1	TGTGCCAGCAGTTTTAACCGGGCAGACAATGAGCAGTTCTTC	CASSFNRADNEQFF
TRBV6-1	-	-	TRBJ2-5	TGTGCCAGCACCTCGGCGAGTGGGGCGACCCAGTACTTC	CASTSASGATQYF
TRBV5-4	-	-	TRBJ2-2	TGTGCCAGCAGCCGGACAGCCCCCGCCGGGGAGCTGTTTTTT	CASSRTAPAGELFF
TRBV29-1	-	-	TRBJ1-2	TGCAGCGTTGAAAGAGGGAGGGGCTACACCTTC	CSVERGRGYTF
TRBV6-6	-	-	TRBJ1-2	TGTGCCAGCAGTTTCCTTGGGGGGGGGCAAGGCTATGGCTACACCTTC	CASSFLGGGQGYGYTF
TRBV28	-	-	TRBJ1-2	TGTGCCAGCAGTTTATGGGGGACCTCGGGAGGCGGCTACACCTTC	CASSLWGTSGGGYTF
TRBV30	-	-	TRBJ1-5	TGTGCCTGGAGTCGCTATAGCAATCAGCCCCAGCATTTT	CAWSRYSNQPQHF
TRBV6-1	-	-	TRBJ2-5	TGTGCCAGCAGATGGGGGTCTATCCAAGAGACCCAGTACTTC	CASRWGSIQETQYF
TRBV13	-	TRBD1	TRBJ1-6	TGTGCCAGCAGCTCCGGACAGGCCAATTCACCCCTCCACTTT	CASSSGQANSPLHF
TRBV25-1	-	-	TRBJ2-6	TGTGCCAGCAGTGGGTGTCAAACTGGACAAAGTCGGGCCAACGTCCTGACTTTC	CASSGCQTGQSRANVLTF
TRBV7-9	-	-	TRBJ2-5	TGTGCCAGCAGCTTCATGGCCAGACAAGAGACCCAGTACTTC	CASSFMARQETQYF
TRBV11-3	-	-	TRBJ1-1	TGTGCCAGCAGCTTAGGCTTGGACACTGAAGCTTTCTTT	CASSLGLDTEAFF